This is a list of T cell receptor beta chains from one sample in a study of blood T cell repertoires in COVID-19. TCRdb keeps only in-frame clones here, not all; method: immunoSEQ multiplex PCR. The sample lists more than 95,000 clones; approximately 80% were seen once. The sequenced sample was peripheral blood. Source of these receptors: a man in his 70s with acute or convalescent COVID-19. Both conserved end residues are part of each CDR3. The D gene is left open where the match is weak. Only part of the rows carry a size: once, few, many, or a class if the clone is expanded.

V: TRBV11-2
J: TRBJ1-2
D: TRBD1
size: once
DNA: TGTGCCAGCAGCTCACGACAGGGATCTAACTATGGCTACACCTTC
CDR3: CASSSRQGSNYGYTF

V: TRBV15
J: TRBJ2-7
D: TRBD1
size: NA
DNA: TGTGCCACCAGCAGAGAGCCGGGACAGGGGAACTACGAGCAGTACTTC
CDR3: CATSREPGQGNYEQYF

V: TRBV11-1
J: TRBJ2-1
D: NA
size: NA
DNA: TGTGCCAGCAGCTTAGTTTTATCGCTCCAGGAGCAGTTCTTC
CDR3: CASSLVLSLQEQFF

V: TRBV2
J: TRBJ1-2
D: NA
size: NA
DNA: TGTGCCAGCAGTCCCCCGCGGGGAGGGATAGGAGGCTACACCTTC
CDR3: CASSPPRGGIGGYTF

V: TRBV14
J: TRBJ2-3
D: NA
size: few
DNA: TGTGCCAGCAGCCAAGATATTTCAGGCACAGATACGCAGTATTTT
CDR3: CASSQDISGTDTQYF

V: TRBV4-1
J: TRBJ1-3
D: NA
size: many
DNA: TGCGCCAGCAGCCATCCAGGGTGGGGTGGAAACACCATATATTTT
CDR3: CASSHPGWGGNTIYF

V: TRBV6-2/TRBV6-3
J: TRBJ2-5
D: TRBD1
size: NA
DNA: TGTGCCAGCAGTTTTAATTACAGGGGGCAGGAGACCCAGTACTTC
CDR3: CASSFNYRGQETQYF

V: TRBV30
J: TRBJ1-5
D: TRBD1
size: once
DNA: TGTGCCTGGTCCCCAGGGGGCAACAATCAGCCCCAGCATTTT
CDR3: CAWSPGGNNQPQHF

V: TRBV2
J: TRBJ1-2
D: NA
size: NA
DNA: TGTGCCAGCTCCGGGGGGGCCAATAACTATGGCTACACCTTC
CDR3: CASSGGANNYGYTF

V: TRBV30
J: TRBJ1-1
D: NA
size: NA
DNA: TGTGCCTGGAGTTTGTTGGGGGCGGGGAACACTGAAGCTTTCTTT
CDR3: CAWSLLGAGNTEAFF

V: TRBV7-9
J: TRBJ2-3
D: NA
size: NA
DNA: TGTGCCAGCAGCTTGAGCGTTGAGGATACGCAGTATTTT
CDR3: CASSLSVEDTQYF

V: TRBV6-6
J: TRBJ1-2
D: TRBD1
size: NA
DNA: TGTGCCAGCAGTCGCACACCGGGACAGGGTTATGGCTACACCTTC
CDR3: CASSRTPGQGYGYTF

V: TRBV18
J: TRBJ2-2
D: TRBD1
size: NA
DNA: TGTGCCAGCTCACCTCCCGGACAGGCCCGCACCGGGGAGCTGTTTTTT
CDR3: CASSPPGQARTGELFF

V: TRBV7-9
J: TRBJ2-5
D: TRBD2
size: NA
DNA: TGTGCCAGCACCGGACTAGCGGGAGGGATCCAAGAGACCCAGTACTTC
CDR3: CASTGLAGGIQETQYF

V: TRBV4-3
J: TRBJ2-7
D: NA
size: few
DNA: TGCGCCAGCAGCCAAGATAAACGGGGTCTCTACGAGCAGTACTTC
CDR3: CASSQDKRGLYEQYF

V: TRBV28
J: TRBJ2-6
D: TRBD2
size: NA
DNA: TGTGCCAGCAAAGTAGCGGGAGGGCCTGGGGCCAACGTCCTGACTTTC
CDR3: CASKVAGGPGANVLTF

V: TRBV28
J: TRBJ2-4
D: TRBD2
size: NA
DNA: TGTGCCAGCAGCGGGGAGGGGGCCAAAAACATTCAGTACTTC
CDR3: CASSGEGAKNIQYF

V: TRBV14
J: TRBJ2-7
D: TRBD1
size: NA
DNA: TGTGCCAGCAGCCAAGATCTGACAGGGGTAAGGCACTTC
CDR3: CASSQDLTGVRHF

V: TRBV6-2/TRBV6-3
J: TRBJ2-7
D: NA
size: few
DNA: TGTGCCAGCAGTTCCTCCCAATCAGGGCTGTGGGGCTACGAGCAGTACTTC
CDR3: CASSSSQSGLWGYEQYF

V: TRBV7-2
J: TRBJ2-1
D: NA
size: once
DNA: TGTGCCAGCAGCCCCACACGAGGGCGGGATGAGCAGTTCTTC
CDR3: CASSPTRGRDEQFF

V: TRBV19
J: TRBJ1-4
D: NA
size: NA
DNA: TGTGCCAGTAGTATAGCAGGATGGGCAACTAATGAAAAACTGTTTTTT
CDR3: CASSIAGWATNEKLFF

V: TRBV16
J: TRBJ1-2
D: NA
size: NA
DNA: TGTGCCAGCAGCCAAGGCCAGGGATATGGCTACACCTTC
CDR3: CASSQGQGYGYTF

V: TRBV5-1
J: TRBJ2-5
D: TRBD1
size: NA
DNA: TGCGCCAGCAGTGTCGGCAGGGGGTCGGAGACCCAGTACTTC
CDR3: CASSVGRGSETQYF

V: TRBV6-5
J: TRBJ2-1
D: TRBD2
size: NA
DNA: TGTGCCACCCGCCCCCTTCTAGCGGGCCACAATGAGCAGTTCTTC
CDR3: CATRPLLAGHNEQFF

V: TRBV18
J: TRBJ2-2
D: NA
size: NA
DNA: TGTGCCAGCTCATCTCTCGCGAACACCGGGGAGCTGTTTTTT
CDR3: CASSSLANTGELFF

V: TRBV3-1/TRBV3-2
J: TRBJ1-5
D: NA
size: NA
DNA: TGTGCCAGCAGCCAAGGAGCTAGCAATCAGCCCCAGCATTTT
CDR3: CASSQGASNQPQHF

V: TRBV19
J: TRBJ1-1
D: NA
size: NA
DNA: TGTGCCAGTAGTCCCCAGGGAACAACTGAAGCTTTCTTT
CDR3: CASSPQGTTEAFF

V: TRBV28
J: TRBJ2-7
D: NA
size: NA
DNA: TGTGCCAGCAGCACAATCGTCCAGGGCGGCTCCTACGAGCAGTACTTC
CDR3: CASSTIVQGGSYEQYF

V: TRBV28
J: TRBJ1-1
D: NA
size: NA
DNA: TGTGCCAGCAGTTTAGGGCTGGGGGGGACTGAAGCTTTCTTT
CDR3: CASSLGLGGTEAFF

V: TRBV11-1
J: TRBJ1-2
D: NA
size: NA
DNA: TGTGCCAGCAGCCCGAGGGACTTCCGCGCTGAGGGCTACACCTTC
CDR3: CASSPRDFRAEGYTF

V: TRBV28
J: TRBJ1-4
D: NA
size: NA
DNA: TGTGCCAGCAGTAGCGCGCGGGGTGTAGAAGAAAAACTGTTTTTT
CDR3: CASSSARGVEEKLFF

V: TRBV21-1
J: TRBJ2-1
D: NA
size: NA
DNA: TGTGCCAGCAGCAAAGCGCGGAAAGGGGGCTCCTACAATGAGCAGTTCTTC
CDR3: CASSKARKGGSYNEQFF

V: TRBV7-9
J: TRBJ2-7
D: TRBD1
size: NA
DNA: TGTGCCAGCAGCCCCCGGGACAGGGGGCCCCACGAGCAGTACTTC
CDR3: CASSPRDRGPHEQYF

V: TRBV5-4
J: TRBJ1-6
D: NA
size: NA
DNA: TGTGCCAGCAGCTCCAGGGATTCACCCCTCCACTTT
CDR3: CASSSRDSPLHF

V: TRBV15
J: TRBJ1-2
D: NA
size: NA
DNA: TGTGCCACCAGCAGAGATCGGGGGGCCGGGAGCTATGGCTACACCTTC
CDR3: CATSRDRGAGSYGYTF

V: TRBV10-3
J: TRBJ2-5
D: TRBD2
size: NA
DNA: TGTGCCATCAGTGATCTCAGCGGGGCGCGACAAGAGACCCAGTACTTC
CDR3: CAISDLSGARQETQYF

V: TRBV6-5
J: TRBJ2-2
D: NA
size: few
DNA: TGTGCCAGCAGTTACCGCAGGGTCACCGGGGAGCTGTTTTTT
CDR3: CASSYRRVTGELFF